This paragraph covers one T cell receptor (beta chain) sequence. Antigen: not known. TCRdb re-analysed the 5' RACE reads in MiXCR, keeping a single row per CDR3 protein. The sample records just under 600,000 distinct CDR3 sequences, 13% being singletons. The sample originates from a study of T cells after yellow fever vaccination. Study-level results: After the booster, about 95% of CD4 and about nine tenths of CD8 primary-response clones were re-detected. From the bulk population, abundant clonotypes could contaminate and appear within FACS-sorted repertoires. Clonotypes appearing in both CD4 and CD8 compartments existed, and their share was small.

Trimming took off 1 base at V and 10 bases at J, with 11 bases between the two ends. The CDR3 spans 12 residues. Germline assignment: CDR1 SGHDT and CDR2 YYEEEE. The sequencing here drew on PBMCs, taken on the day of the yellow fever booster vaccination. The clonotype was recovered from a man aged 25-40 years who received the YFV17D yellow fever vaccine. This chain connects TRBV5-6 to TRBJ1-1; D ambiguous. This chain's CDR3 is CASSLLRTAAFF. Written as DNA, the CDR3 is TGTGCCAGCAGCTTGCTAAGGACCGCAGCTTTCTTT.